This T cell receptor (beta chain) was found in a study of cytomegalovirus exposure and HLA in healthy donors. PCR primers comprised 60 Vbeta and 13 Jbeta primers. Some clones are missing from TCRdb's copy, which holds only in-frame ones; the method was immunoSEQ multiplex PCR. Of under 250,000 clones in the sample, 76% were seen once. The CDR3 consists of 14 residues. Deletions cut 5 bases from V and 7 bases from J, with 18 bases between. Germline V gene sequence: CDR1 SEHNR, CDR2 FQNEAQ (reference sequence). Sequenced: PBMCs. The clonotype was recovered from a man aged 18 to 30 in good health and CMV-seronegative. The chain combines TRBV7-9 with TRBJ2-7; a possible D gene is TRBD1 (5 bases). This CDR3 reads CASSLDRASDEQYF. The CDR3 bases are TGTGCCAGCAGCCTAGACAGAGCCTCTGATGAGCAGTACTTC.